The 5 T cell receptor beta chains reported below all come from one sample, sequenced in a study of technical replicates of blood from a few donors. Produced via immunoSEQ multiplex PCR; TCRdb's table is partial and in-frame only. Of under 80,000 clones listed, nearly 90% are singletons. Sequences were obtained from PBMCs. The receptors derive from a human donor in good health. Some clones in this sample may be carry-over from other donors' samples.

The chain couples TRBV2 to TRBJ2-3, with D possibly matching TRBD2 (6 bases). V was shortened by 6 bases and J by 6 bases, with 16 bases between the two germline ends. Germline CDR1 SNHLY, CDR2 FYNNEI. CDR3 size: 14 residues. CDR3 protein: CASRGRRGGDTQYF. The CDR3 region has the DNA TGTGCCAGCAGGGGGCGGAGGGGCGGCGATACGCAGTATTTT.

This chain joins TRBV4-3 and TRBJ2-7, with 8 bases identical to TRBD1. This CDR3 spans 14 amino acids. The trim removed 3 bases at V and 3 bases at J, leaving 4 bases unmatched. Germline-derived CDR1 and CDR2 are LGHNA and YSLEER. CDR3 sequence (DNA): TGCGCCAGCAGCCAGGACAGGGAACTCTACGAGCAGTACTTC. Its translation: CASSQDRELYEQYF.

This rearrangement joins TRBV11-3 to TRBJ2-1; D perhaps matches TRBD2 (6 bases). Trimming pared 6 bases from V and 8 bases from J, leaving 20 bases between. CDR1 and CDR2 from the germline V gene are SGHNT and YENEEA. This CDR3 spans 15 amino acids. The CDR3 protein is CASSTGRAGLDEQFF. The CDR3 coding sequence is TGTGCCAGCAGTACGGGACGCGCGGGACTCGATGAGCAGTTCTTC.

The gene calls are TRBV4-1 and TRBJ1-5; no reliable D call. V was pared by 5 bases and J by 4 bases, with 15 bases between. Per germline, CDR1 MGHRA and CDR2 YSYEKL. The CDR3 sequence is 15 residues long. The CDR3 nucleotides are TGCGCCAGCAGCGCGGGATTAGCGAGGAATCAGCCCCAGCATTTT. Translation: CASSAGLARNQPQHF.

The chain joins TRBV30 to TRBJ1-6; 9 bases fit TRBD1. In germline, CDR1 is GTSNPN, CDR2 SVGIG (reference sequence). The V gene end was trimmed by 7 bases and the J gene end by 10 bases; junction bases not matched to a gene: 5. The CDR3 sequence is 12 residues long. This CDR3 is CAFTGGLSPLHF. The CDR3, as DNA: TGTGCCTTTACAGGGGGCCTCTCACCCCTCCACTTT.